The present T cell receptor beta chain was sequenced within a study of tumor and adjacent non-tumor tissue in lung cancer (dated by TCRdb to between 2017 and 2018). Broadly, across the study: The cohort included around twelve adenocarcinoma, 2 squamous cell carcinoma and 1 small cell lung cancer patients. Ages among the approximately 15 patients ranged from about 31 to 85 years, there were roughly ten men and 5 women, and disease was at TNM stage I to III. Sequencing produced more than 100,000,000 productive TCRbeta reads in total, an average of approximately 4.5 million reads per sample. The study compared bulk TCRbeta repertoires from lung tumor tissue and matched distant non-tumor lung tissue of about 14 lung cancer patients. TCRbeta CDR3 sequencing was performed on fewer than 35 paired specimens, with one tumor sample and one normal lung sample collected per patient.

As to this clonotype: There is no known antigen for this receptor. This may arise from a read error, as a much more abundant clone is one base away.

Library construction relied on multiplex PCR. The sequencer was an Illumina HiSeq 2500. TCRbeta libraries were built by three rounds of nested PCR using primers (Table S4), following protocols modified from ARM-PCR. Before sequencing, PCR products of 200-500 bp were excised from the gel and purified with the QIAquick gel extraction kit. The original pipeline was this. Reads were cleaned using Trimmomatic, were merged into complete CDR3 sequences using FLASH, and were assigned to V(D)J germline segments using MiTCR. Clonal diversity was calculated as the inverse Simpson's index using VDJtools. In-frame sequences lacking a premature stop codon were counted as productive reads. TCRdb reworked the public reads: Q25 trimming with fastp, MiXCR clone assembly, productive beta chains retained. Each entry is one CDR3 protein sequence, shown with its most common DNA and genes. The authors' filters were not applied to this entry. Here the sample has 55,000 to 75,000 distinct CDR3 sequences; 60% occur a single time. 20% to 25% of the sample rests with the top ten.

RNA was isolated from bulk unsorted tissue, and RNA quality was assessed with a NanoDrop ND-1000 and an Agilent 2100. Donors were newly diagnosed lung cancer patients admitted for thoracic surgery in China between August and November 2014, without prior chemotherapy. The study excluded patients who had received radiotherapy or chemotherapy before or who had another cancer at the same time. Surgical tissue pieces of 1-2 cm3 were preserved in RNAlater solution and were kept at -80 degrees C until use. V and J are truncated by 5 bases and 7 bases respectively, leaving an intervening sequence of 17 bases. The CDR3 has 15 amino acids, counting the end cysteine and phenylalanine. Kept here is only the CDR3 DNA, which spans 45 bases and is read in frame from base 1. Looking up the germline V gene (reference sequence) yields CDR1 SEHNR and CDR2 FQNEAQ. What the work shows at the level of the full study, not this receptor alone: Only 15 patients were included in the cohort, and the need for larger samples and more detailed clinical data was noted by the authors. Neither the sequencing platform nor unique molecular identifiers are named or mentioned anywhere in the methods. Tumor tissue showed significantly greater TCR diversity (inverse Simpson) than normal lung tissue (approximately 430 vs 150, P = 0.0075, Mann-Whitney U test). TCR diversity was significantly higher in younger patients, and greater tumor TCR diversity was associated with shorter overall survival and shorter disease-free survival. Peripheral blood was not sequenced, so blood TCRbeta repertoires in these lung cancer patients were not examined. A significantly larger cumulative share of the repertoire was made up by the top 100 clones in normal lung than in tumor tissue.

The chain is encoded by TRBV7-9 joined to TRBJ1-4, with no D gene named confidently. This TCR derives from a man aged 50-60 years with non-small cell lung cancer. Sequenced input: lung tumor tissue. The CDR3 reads CASSLMTWRVEKLFF. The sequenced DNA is TGTGCCAGCAGCCTGATGACATGGCGGGTTGAAAAACTGTTTTTT.